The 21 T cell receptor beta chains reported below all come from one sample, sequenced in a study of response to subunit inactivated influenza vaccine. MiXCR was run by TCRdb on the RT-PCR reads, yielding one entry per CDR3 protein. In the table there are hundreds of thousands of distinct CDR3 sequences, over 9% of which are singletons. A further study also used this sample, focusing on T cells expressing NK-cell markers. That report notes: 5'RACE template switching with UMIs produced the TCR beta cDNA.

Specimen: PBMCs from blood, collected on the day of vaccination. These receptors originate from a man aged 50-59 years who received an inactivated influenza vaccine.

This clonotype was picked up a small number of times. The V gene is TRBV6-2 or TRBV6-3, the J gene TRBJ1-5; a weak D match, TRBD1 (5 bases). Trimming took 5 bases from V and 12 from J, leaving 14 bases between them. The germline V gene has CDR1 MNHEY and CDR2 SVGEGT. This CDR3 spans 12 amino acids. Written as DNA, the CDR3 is TGTGCCAGCAGTCTCCCGGTGGGGGTCCAGCATTTT. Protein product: CASSLPVGVQHF.

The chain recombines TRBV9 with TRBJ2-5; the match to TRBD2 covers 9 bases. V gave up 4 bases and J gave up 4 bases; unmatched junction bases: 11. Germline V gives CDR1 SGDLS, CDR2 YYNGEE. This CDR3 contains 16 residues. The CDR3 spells CASSPRLAANPETQYF. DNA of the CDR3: TGTGCCAGCAGCCCAAGACTAGCGGCTAACCCAGAGACCCAGTACTTC.

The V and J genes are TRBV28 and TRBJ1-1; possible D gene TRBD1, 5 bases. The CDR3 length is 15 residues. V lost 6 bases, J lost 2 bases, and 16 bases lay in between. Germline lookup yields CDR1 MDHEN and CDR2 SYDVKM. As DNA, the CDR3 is TGTGCCAGCAGCTTCGTAGGGGCTTCTAACACTGAAGCTTTCTTT. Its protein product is CASSFVGASNTEAFF.

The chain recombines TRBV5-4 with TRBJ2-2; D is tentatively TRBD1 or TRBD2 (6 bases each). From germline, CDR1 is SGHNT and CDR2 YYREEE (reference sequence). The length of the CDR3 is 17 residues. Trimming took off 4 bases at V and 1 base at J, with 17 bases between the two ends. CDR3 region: CASSGTGAPRNTGELFF. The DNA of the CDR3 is TGTGCCAGCAGCGGTACGGGGGCTCCCAGGAACACCGGGGAGCTGTTTTTT.

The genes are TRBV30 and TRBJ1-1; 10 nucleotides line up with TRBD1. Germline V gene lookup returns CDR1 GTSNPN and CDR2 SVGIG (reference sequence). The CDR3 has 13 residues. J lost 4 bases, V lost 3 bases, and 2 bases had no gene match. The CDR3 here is CAWRGQGTTEAFF. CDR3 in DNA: TGTGCCTGGAGGGGACAGGGGACCACTGAAGCTTTCTTT. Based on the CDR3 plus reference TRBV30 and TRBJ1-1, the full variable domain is SQTIHQWPATLVQPVGSPLSLECTVEGTSNPNLYWYRQAAGRGLQLLFYSVGIGQISSEVPQNLSASRPQDRQFILSSKKLLLSDSGFYLCAWRGQGTTEAFFGQGTRLTVV.

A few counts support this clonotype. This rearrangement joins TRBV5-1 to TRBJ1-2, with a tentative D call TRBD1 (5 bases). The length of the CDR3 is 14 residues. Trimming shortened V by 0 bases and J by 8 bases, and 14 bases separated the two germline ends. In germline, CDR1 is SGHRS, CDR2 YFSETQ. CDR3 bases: TGCGCCAGCAGCTTGGATATGGTAGGGACCGGCTACACCTTC. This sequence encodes CASSLDMVGTGYTF.

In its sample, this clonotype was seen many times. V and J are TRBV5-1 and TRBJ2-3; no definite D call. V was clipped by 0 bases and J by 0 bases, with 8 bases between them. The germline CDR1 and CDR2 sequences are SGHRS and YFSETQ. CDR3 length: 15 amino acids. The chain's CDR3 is CASSLGGFSTDTQYF. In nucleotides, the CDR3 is TGCGCCAGCAGCTTGGGGGGATTTAGCACAGATACGCAGTATTTT.

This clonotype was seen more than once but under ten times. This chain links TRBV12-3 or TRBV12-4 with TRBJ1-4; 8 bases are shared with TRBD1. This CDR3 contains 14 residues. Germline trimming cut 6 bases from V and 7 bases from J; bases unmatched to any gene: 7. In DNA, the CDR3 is TGTGCCAGCAGAGAAGGGACAGGAGGTGAAAAACTGTTTTTT. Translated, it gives CASREGTGGEKLFF.

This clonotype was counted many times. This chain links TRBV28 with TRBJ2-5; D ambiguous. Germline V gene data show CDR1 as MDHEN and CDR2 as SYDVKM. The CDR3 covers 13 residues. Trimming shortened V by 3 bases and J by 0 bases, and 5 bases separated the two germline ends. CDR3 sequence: CASSFGYQETQYF. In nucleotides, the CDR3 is TGTGCCAGCAGTTTCGGGTACCAAGAGACCCAGTACTTC.

CDR3 DNA: TGTGCCAGCAGGGGGGAGAAGGGCTCTGGCATTCAGTACTTC. Protein sequence: CASRGEKGSGIQYF. The rearrangement uses TRBV6-2 or TRBV6-3 and TRBJ2-4; tentatively, D is TRBD1 or TRBD2 (5 bases each). There are 14 residues in the CDR3. V was trimmed by 6 bases and J by 9 bases, leaving 18 bases between them. The germline V gene has CDR1 MNHEY and CDR2 SVGEGT.

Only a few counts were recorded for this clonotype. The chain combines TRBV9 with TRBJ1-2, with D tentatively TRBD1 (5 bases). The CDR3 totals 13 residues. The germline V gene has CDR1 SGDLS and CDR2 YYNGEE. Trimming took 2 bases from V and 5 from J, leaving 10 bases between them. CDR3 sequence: CASSVSTGYGYTF. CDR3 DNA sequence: TGTGCCAGCAGCGTCAGTACAGGATATGGCTACACCTTC.

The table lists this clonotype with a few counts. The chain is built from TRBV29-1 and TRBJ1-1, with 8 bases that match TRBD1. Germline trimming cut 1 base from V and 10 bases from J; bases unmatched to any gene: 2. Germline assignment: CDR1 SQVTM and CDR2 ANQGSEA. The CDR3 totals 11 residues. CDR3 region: CSVEGTGRAFF. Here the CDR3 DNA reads TGCAGCGTTGAAGGGACAGGGAGAGCTTTCTTT.

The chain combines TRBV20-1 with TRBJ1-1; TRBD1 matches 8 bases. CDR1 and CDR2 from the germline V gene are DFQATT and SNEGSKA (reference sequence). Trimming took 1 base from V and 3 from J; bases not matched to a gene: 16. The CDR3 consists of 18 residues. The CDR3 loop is CSARVSRGRGREDTEAFF. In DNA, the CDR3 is TGCAGTGCTAGAGTGAGTCGTGGCAGGGGGCGGGAGGACACTGAAGCTTTCTTT.

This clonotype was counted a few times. This CDR3 is CASSFGRGPTRETQYF. The CDR3 DNA sequence: TGTGCCAGCAGTTTCGGGCGGGGCCCCACCCGGGAGACCCAGTACTTC. The V call is TRBV12-3 or TRBV12-4, the J call TRBJ2-5, with D possibly matching TRBD2 (6 bases). The CDR3 contains 16 residues. Trimming took 3 bases from V and 5 from J, leaving 19 bases between them.

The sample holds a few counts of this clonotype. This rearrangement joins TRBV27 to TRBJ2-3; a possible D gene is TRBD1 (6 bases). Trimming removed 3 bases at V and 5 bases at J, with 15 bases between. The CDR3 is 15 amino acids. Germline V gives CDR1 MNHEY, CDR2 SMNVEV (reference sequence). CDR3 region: CASSFGTTLGDTQYF. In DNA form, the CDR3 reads TGTGCCAGCAGTTTCGGGACAACACTCGGAGATACGCAGTATTTT.

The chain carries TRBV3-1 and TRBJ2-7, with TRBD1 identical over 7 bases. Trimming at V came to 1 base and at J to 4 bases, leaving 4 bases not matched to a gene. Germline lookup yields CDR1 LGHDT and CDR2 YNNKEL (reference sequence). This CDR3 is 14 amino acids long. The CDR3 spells CASSQAGTDYEQYF. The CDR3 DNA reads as TGTGCCAGCAGCCAAGCCGGGACAGATTACGAGCAGTACTTC.

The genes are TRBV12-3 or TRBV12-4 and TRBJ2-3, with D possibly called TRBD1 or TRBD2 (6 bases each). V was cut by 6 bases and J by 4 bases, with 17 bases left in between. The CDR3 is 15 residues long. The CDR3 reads CASSPFPGAADTQYF. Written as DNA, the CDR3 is TGTGCCAGCAGCCCATTCCCGGGGGCGGCAGATACGCAGTATTTT.

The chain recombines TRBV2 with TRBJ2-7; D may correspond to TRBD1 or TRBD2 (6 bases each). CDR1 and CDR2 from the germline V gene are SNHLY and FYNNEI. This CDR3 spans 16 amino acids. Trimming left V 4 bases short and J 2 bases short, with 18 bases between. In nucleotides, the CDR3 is TGTGCCAGCAGTGCGTTCCGGGGGCAGAAAGCCTACGAGCAGTACTTC. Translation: CASSAFRGQKAYEQYF. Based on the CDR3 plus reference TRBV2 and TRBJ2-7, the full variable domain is EPEVTQTPSHQVTQMGQEVILRCVPISNHLYFYWYRQILGQKVEFLVSFYNNEISEKSEIFDDQFSVERPDGSNFTLKIRSTKLEDSAMYFCASSAFRGQKAYEQYFGPGTRLTVT.

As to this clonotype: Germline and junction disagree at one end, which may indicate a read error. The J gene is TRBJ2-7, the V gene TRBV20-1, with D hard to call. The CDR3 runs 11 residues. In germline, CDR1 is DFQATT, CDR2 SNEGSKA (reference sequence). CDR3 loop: CSARTEQPPHF. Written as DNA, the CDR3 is TGCAGTGCTAGAACCGAACAGCCTCCACACTTC.

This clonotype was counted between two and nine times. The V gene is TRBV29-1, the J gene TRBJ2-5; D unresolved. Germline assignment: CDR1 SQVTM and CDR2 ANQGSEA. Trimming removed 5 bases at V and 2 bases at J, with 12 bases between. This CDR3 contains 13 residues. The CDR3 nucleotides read TGCAGCGTTCTCGCCGGCCCACAAGAGACCCAGTACTTC. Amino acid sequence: CSVLAGPQETQYF. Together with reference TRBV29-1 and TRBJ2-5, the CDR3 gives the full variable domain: SAVISQKPSRDICQRGTSLTIQCQVDSQVTMMFWYRQQPGQSLTLIATANQGSEATYESGFVIDKFPISRPNLTFSTLTVSNMSPEDSSIYLCSVLAGPQETQYFGPGTRLLVL.

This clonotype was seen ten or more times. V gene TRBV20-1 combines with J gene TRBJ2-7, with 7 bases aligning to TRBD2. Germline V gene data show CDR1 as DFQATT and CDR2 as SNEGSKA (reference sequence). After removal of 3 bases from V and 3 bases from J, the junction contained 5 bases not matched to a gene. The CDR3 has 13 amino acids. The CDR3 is CSARLRESYEQYF. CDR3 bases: TGCAGTGCTAGGCTGCGGGAGAGCTACGAGCAGTACTTC.